The 25 T cell receptor beta chains given below trace back to one sample, sequenced in a study of blood T cell repertoires in COVID-19. TCRdb keeps only in-frame clones here, not all; method: immunoSEQ multiplex PCR. The sample has under 200,000 clones; over 65% are singletons. Sequencing used peripheral blood. These receptor sequences come from a woman of 80 years or more with acute or convalescent COVID-19.

The chain uses TRBV27 and TRBJ2-3; a possible D gene is TRBD1 (7 bases). The CDR3 runs to 16 residues. Germline CDR1 and CDR2: MNHEY and SMNVEV (reference sequence). The germline V and J ends were trimmed by 7 bases and 4 bases, with 21 bases remaining between them. The CDR3 protein is CASNSLPGGQADTQYF. CDR3 sequence (DNA): TGTGCCAGCAACTCATTGCCAGGGGGGCAGGCAGATACGCAGTATTTT.

The V and J genes are TRBV11-2 and TRBJ2-7; 8 nucleotides line up with TRBD1. Losses at the gene ends were 3 bases for V and 5 bases for J; bases not matched to a gene: 12. The germline V gene has CDR1 SGHAT and CDR2 FQNNGV. The CDR3 has 16 residues. The CDR3 spells CASSFSIGQGSHEQYF. CDR3 nucleotide sequence: TGTGCCAGCAGCTTTTCAATAGGACAGGGCTCGCACGAGCAGTACTTC.

In the case of this clone: This CDR3 is also generated by other DNA sequences in the sample. The chain recombines TRBV7-2 with TRBJ1-1; the D gene is possibly TRBD1 (5 bases). The CDR3 contains 15 residues. Germline CDR1 and CDR2: SGHTA and FQGNSA. Deletions cut 1 base from V and 0 bases from J, with 9 bases between. The CDR3 is CASSLVGGVNTEAFF. The CDR3 DNA sequence: TGTGCCAGCAGCTTAGTCGGAGGGGTGAACACTGAAGCTTTCTTT.

This clone was recorded once. J is TRBJ2-1 and V is TRBV29-1, with TRBD1 matching 9 bases. Germline assignment: CDR1 SQVTM and CDR2 ANQGSEA. This CDR3 spans 14 amino acids. The J segment lost 8 bases and the V segment lost 7 bases, leaving 12 bases of the junction unmatched. CDR3 region: CSGEGQGMFYEQFF. The DNA of the CDR3 is TGCAGCGGGGAAGGACAGGGGATGTTCTATGAGCAGTTCTTC.

This clone is a singleton in its sample. This chain links TRBV18 with TRBJ2-5; no reliable D call. The germline gives CDR1 KGHSH, CDR2 LQKENI. Trimming removed 0 bases at V and 4 bases at J, with 6 bases between. This CDR3 region has 13 residues. The CDR3 sequence is CASSPPSLETQYF. In DNA, the CDR3 is TGTGCCAGCTCACCACCCAGTTTAGAGACCCAGTACTTC.

This chain links TRBV30 with TRBJ2-7; perhaps TRBD1 as D (5 bases). Germline V gives CDR1 GTSNPN, CDR2 SVGIG (reference sequence). The CDR3 spans 12 residues. V was clipped by 0 bases and J by 11 bases, with 14 bases between them. The CDR3 DNA sequence: TGTGCCTGGAGTGTCCTCCAGGGCTCGGAGTACTTC. Its translation is CAWSVLQGSEYF.

V usage is TRBV5-1 and J usage is TRBJ2-4; D uncertain. V lost 0 bases and J lost 5, with 12 bases in between. This CDR3 comprises 15 residues. Germline CDR1 is SGHRS and CDR2 is YFSETQ. The CDR3 region is CASSLVAGQENIQYF. The CDR3 nucleotides read TGCGCCAGCAGCTTGGTCGCTGGGCAGGAAAACATTCAGTACTTC.

The DNA of the CDR3 is TGTGCCAGCCAGGCGGGACAGGGTGAGAACACTGAAGCTTTCTTT. Protein product: CASQAGQGENTEAFF. The rearrangement joins TRBV7-9 to TRBJ1-1; 9 bases line up with TRBD1. The CDR3 sequence is 15 residues long. The V gene end was trimmed by 8 bases and the J gene end by 1 base; junction bases not matched to a gene: 8. CDR1 is SEHNR and CDR2 is FQNEAQ in the germline V gene (reference sequence).

J is TRBJ2-4 and V is TRBV20-1; 13 bases fit TRBD2. This CDR3 has 14 amino acids. CDR1 is DFQATT and CDR2 is SNEGSKA in the germline V gene (reference sequence). The trim removed 3 bases at V and 12 bases at J, leaving 8 bases unmatched. Here the CDR3 DNA reads TGCAGTGCTAGTCCCCCCGGACTAGCGGGAGATCAGTACTTC. Amino acids: CSASPPGLAGDQYF.

The J gene is TRBJ2-1, the V gene TRBV28, with TRBD1 identical over 7 bases. The germline V gene encodes CDR1 MDHEN and CDR2 SYDVKM. CDR3 length equals 15 residues. The V segment lost 6 bases and the J segment 3 bases; nucleotides outside the gene matches: 8. The CDR3 nucleotides are TGTGCCAGCAGCTCCGCCGGGACAGACTACAATGAGCAGTTCTTC. Translated: CASSSAGTDYNEQFF. Full variable domain (outside the CDR3, taken from reference TRBV28 and TRBJ2-1): DVKVTQSSRYLVKRTGEKVFLECVQDMDHENMFWYRQDPGLGLRLIYFSYDVKMKEKGDIPEGYSVSREKKERFSLILESASTNQTSMYLCASSSAGTDYNEQFFGPGTRLTVL.

The genes are TRBV5-1 and TRBJ2-6; TRBD1 matches 7 bases. Germline assignment: CDR1 SGHRS and CDR2 YFSETQ. V was clipped by 0 bases and J by 3 bases; unmatched bases: 0. This CDR3 contains 15 residues. As DNA, the CDR3 is TGCGCCAGCAGCTTGGGGGACAGTGGGGCCAACGTCCTGACTTTC. Its translation: CASSLGDSGANVLTF.

The V gene is TRBV20-1, the J gene TRBJ1-6; D is undetermined. Trimming cost V 6 bases and J 17 bases, with 17 bases left between them. CDR3 length: 11 amino acids. Germline CDR1 is DFQATT and CDR2 is SNEGSKA (reference sequence). CDR3 amino acids: CSAQPAEGIHF. The CDR3 DNA follows: TGCAGTGCACAACCGGCGGAGGGTATCCACTTT.

The chain combines TRBV18 with TRBJ1-2, with 9 bases identical to TRBD1. Germline values: CDR1 KGHSH, CDR2 LQKENI. The CDR3 totals 15 residues. Unmatched junction bases numbered 12, after V lost 6 bases and J lost 7 bases. CDR3 sequence (DNA): TGTGCCAGCTCGTCCGGGACAGGGCCCCGGGGTGGCTACACCTTC. As protein: CASSSGTGPRGGYTF.

The genes are TRBV7-6 and TRBJ2-3; TRBD2 agrees at 11 bases. V trimming: 6 bases; J trimming: 3 bases; junction bases outside the gene matches: 5. The CDR3 runs to 15 residues. CDR1 and CDR2 from the germline V gene are SGHVS and FNYEAQ. The CDR3 DNA reads TGTGCCAGCAGTTCCAGGACTAGCGGGACAGATACGCAGTATTTT. Translating it yields CASSSRTSGTDTQYF.

The chain joins TRBV24-1 to TRBJ2-5, with a weak D call TRBD1 (5 bases). Germline V CDR1 and CDR2: KGHDR, SFDVKD. With 2 bases removed from V and 3 bases from J, the gap between germline ends came to 9 bases. CDR3 length: 14 amino acids. The CDR3 DNA is TGTGCCACCAGTGATTCGGGCAGGGAAGAGACCCAGTACTTC. Residues: CATSDSGREETQYF.

V gene TRBV11-2 combines with J gene TRBJ1-2; 8 bases align to TRBD1. Germline values: CDR1 SGHAT, CDR2 FQNNGV. The CDR3 spans 17 residues. Trimming cost V 1 base and J 6 bases; bases outside gene matches: 13. CDR3 DNA: TGTGCCAGCAGCTTAGTAGCGTCCAGGGGGCCCGGGGATGGCTACACCTTC. Translation gives CASSLVASRGPGDGYTF.

The chain joins TRBV28 to TRBJ1-2; D unclear. Looked up from germline, CDR1 is MDHEN and CDR2 is SYDVKM. V dropped 3 bases and J dropped 8 bases, with 19 bases sitting between them. CDR3 size: 15 residues. CDR3 in amino acids: CASSFGVRVLEGYTF. DNA for the CDR3: TGTGCCAGCAGTTTCGGGGTCCGGGTCTTGGAAGGCTACACCTTC.

This clone has just one count. This rearrangement joins TRBV19 to TRBJ1-5, with unresolved D. Germline V CDR1 and CDR2: LNHDA, SQIVND (reference sequence). Trimming took off 2 bases at V and 3 bases at J, with 8 bases between the two ends. The CDR3 covers 14 residues. CDR3 nucleotides: TGTGCCAGTAGTATATTCCCCTACAATCAGCCCCAGCATTTT. Protein product: CASSIFPYNQPQHF.

This chain connects TRBV5-5 to TRBJ2-2; tentative D call: TRBD2 (5 bases). Germline CDR1 reads SGHKS; CDR2 reads YYEKEE (reference sequence). The V gene lost 4 bases and the J gene lost 4 bases, with 17 bases spanning the gap. The CDR3 sequence is 16 residues long. CDR3 region: CASSVQLVTVTGELFF. The CDR3 nucleotides read TGTGCCAGCAGCGTTCAACTAGTAACAGTCACCGGGGAGCTGTTTTTT.

This rearrangement joins TRBV28 to TRBJ1-3, with a tentative D call TRBD1 (5 bases). There are 16 residues in the CDR3. V lost 4 bases and J lost 4, with 17 bases in between. Germline loops: CDR1 MDHEN, CDR2 SYDVKM. CDR3 in DNA: TGTGCCAGCAGTTCGCCCGGGACTCAGGAAGGAAACACCATATATTTT. Translated: CASSSPGTQEGNTIYF.

J is TRBJ2-7 and V is TRBV6-2 or TRBV6-3, with TRBD2 matching 11 bases. Per germline, CDR1 MNHEY and CDR2 SVGEGT. The CDR3 extends over 15 amino acids. The junction had 5 bases not matched to a gene; V was cut back by 5 bases and J by 2 bases. In nucleotides, the CDR3 is TGTGCCAGCAGTACTAGCGGGAGACCCCCCTACGAGCAGTACTTC. Translated, it gives CASSTSGRPPYEQYF.

This clone has only one observation. This sequence joins TRBV6-1 and TRBJ1-5; D unresolved. Trimming cost V 2 bases and J 3 bases, with 17 bases left between them. Germline assignment: CDR1 MNHNS and CDR2 SASEGT. The CDR3 loop spans 17 amino acids. Written as DNA, the CDR3 is TGTGCCAGCAGTGAAAGTCGTGGCAGATCCAACAATCAGCCCCAGCATTTT. Translated, it gives CASSESRGRSNNQPQHF.

The V call is TRBV7-3, the J call TRBJ2-2; 7 nucleotides agree with TRBD2. Per germline, CDR1 SGHTA and CDR2 FQGTGA. Germline trimming cut 3 bases from V and 1 base from J; bases unmatched to any gene: 2. CDR3 length: 15 residues. The CDR3 loop reads CASSFTSENTGELFF. The CDR3 region has the DNA TGTGCCAGCAGCTTTACTAGCGAGAACACCGGGGAGCTGTTTTTT. The whole variable domain, remainder taken from reference TRBV7-3 and TRBJ2-2, is GAGVSQTPSNKVTEKGKYVELRCDPISGHTALYWYRQSLGQGPEFLIYFQGTGAADDSGLPNDRFFAVRPEGSVSTLKIQRTERGDSAVYLCASSFTSENTGELFFGEGSRLTVL.

The CDR3 spells CASSRTGVNEQFF. The DNA for the CDR3 is TGTGCCAGCAGCCGAACAGGGGTAAATGAGCAGTTCTTC. The chain combines TRBV12-3 or TRBV12-4 with TRBJ2-1; TRBD1 aligns across 7 bases. The trim removed 6 bases at V and 7 bases at J, leaving 6 bases unmatched. The length of the CDR3 is 13 residues.

This chain links TRBV9 with TRBJ2-1, with 10 bases lining up with TRBD2. The CDR3 length is 15 residues. Germline V gene lookup returns CDR1 SGDLS and CDR2 YYNGEE. V was clipped by 0 bases and J by 8 bases; unmatched bases: 5. The CDR3: CASSVASGSVDEQFF. CDR3 nucleotide sequence: TGTGCCAGCAGCGTAGCTAGCGGGAGCGTTGATGAGCAGTTCTTC.